The 8 T cell receptor beta chains listed next were all sequenced from one sample in a study of shared clonotypes between healthy human individuals. Measured with immunoSEQ multiplex PCR; TCRdb has only the in-frame clones, and not every one. This sample yields a few million clones, of which less than 95% are seen a single time; 0.37% belongs to the top ten. What was sequenced was naive CD4+ T cells from PBMCs. Specified subset: CD45RA+ positively selected. The receptors stem from a man aged 18 to 30 in good health. Some clones in this sample may be carry-over from other donors' samples.

This clone has a handful of counts. The V call is TRBV30, the J call TRBJ1-5, with D possibly being TRBD1 (5 bases). Between the trimmed V and J ends, which lost 4 bases and 0 bases, there was a span of 7 bases. CDR1 is GTSNPN, CDR2 SVGIG, per germline (reference sequence). This CDR3 has 13 amino acids. Here the CDR3 reads CAWNRFSNQPQHF. The CDR3 nucleotides are TGTGCCTGGAACAGGTTTAGCAATCAGCCCCAGCATTTT.

The sample holds one count of this clone. The V and J genes are TRBV9 and TRBJ2-7, with D possibly being TRBD1 (6 bases). Trimming took 4 bases from V and 0 from J, leaving 17 bases between them. There are 16 residues in the CDR3. Germline V gives CDR1 SGDLS, CDR2 YYNGEE. CDR3 region: CASSRPIQGSSYEQYF. CDR3 DNA sequence: TGTGCCAGCAGCCGTCCTATTCAGGGGTCCTCCTACGAGCAGTACTTC.

The chain uses TRBV15 and TRBJ1-6; D unclear. Germline CDR1 is LNHNV and CDR2 is YYDKDF (reference sequence). This CDR3 spans 16 amino acids. The ends were cut back, 3 bases at V and 7 bases at J, with 16 bases in the middle. The CDR3 spells CATSRGRQGSNSPLHF. In nucleotides, the CDR3 is TGTGCCACCAGCAGGGGCCGACAAGGGTCAAATTCACCCCTCCACTTT.

V usage is TRBV4-2 and J usage is TRBJ2-3; D may be TRBD2 (5 bases). The CDR3 has 15 amino acids. Germline V gene sequence: CDR1 LGHNA, CDR2 YNFKEQ. The V gene lost 2 bases and the J gene lost 2 bases, with 11 bases spanning the gap. CDR3 nucleotide sequence: TGTGCCAGCAGCCAAAATCCGACTATCACAGATACGCAGTATTTT. Protein: CASSQNPTITDTQYF.

In nucleotides, the CDR3 is TGTGCCAGCAGCAGTGATAGCGGGAGGCCCACAGATACGCAGTATTTT. Protein sequence: CASSSDSGRPTDTQYF. V gene TRBV21-1 combines with J gene TRBJ2-3; the table's D call, TRBD2, has no DNA check behind it. TRBV21-1 constitutes a pseudogene. The CDR3 totals 16 residues.

The gene calls are TRBV10-3 and TRBJ1-5; D uncertain. With 0 bases removed from V and 6 bases from J, the gap between germline ends came to 6 bases. The germline CDR1 and CDR2 sequences are ENHRY and SYGVKD. This CDR3 has 13 amino acids. The CDR3 sequence: CAISESDSQPQHF. As DNA, the CDR3 is TGTGCCATCAGTGAGTCGGATAGTCAGCCCCAGCATTTT.

The chain uses TRBV7-8 and TRBJ2-2; TRBD2 matches 8 bases. With 7 bases clipped from V and 1 base from J, the junction kept 17 bases outside the gene matches. This CDR3 contains 19 residues. From germline, CDR1 is SGHVS and CDR2 FQNEAQ. The CDR3 DNA follows: TGTGCCAGCACCCCCCGCCCGACGGCCAGCGGGAGGAACACCGGGGAGCTGTTTTTT. The encoded protein is CASTPRPTASGRNTGELFF.

Here the CDR3 reads CASSLGTRNQPQHF. In DNA form, the CDR3 reads TGCGCCAGCAGCTTGGGGACCCGGAATCAGCCCCAGCATTTT. The chain employs TRBV5-1 and TRBJ1-5; D is ambiguous. Trimming took off 0 bases at V and 4 bases at J, with 8 bases between the two ends. Per germline, CDR1 SGHRS and CDR2 YFSETQ. The CDR3 consists of 14 residues.